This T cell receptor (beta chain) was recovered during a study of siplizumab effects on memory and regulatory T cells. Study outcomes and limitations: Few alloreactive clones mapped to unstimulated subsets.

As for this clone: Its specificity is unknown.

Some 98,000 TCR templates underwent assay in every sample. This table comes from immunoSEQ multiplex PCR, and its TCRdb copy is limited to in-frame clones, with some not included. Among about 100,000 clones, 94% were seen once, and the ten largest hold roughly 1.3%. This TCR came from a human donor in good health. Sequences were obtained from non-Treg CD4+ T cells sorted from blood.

CDR3 sequence: CASSPGAWDSNQPQHF. In DNA, the CDR3 is TGTGCCAGCAGCCCCGGCGCGTGGGACTCAAATCAGCCCCAGCATTTT. The rearrangement uses TRBV7-9 and TRBJ1-5; possible D gene TRBD1, 5 bases. CDR1 is SEHNR, CDR2 FQNEAQ, per germline (reference sequence). The length of the CDR3 is 16 residues. The V gene lost 5 bases and the J gene lost 4 bases, with 18 bases spanning the gap. Combining the CDR3 with reference TRBV7-9 and TRBJ1-5 gives the whole variable domain DTGVSQNPRHKITKRGQNVTFRCDPISEHNRLYWYRQTLGQGPEFLTYFQNEAQLEKSRLLSDRFSAERPKGSFSTLEIQRTEQGDSAMYLCASSPGAWDSNQPQHFGDGTRLSIL.